This T cell receptor beta chain was sequenced during a study of vaccination and CD4 T cells after COVID-19. At the level of the study: Sampling that followed vaccination took place a median approximately 76 days after dose two, within a range of 14 to 241. Study-level results: Going from approximately 21 to 40, median SARS-CoV-2-reactive clonotypes did not rise significantly.

CD4+ T cells that had been cultured provided DNA sequenced with the Oncomine TCR Beta short-read assay. In this case, cultured CD4+ T cells provided the extracted genomic DNA. TCRdb recomputed calls from the PCR reads with MiXCR, one row per CDR3 protein. The profile covers 8,500 to 14,000 distinct CDR3 sequences, with under 30% appearing a single time and about 25% taken by the ten largest. Germline values: CDR1 DFQATT, CDR2 SNEGSKA (reference sequence). CDR3 length equals 14 residues. Points on this clonotype: As yet, its antigen is unknown. At one boundary the junction diverges from the germline segment, which might be a read error.

Indicated treatment: approximately 9-day PBMC culture with coronavirus spike peptide pools or control peptides (ViraFEST assay). PBMCs, plated at fewer than 2.5 million per well, were grown in the presence of around 11 IU/ml IL-2 and around 10 ug/ml peptide pools. Material for sequencing was cultured CD4+ T cells from blood. The chain joins TRBV20-1 to TRBJ2-2; D possibly uses TRBD1 or TRBD2 (5 bases each). The source of this sequence is a human donor with COVID-19. Here the CDR3 DNA reads TGCAGTGCCCCTTCCGACGGGGCCACCCGGGAGCTGTTTTTT. The encoded protein is CSAPSDGATRELFF.